The 8 T cell receptor beta chains listed next were all sequenced from one sample in a study of blood T cell repertoires in COVID-19. The repertoire was sequenced with immunoSEQ multiplex PCR; TCRdb's copy has only in-frame clones and lacks some. This sample has about 240,000 clones, with 80% to 95% found just once. The sample taken for sequencing was peripheral blood. The source is a young man with COVID-19, enrolled during active disease.

This sequence joins TRBV6-1 and TRBJ1-1, with a tentative D call TRBD1 (5 bases). The CDR3 spans 14 residues. Trimming removed 2 bases from V and 0 bases from J, with 7 bases in between. Per germline, CDR1 MNHNS and CDR2 SASEGT. CDR3 sequence (DNA): TGTGCCAGCAGTGAAAGGGGATTGAACACTGAAGCTTTCTTT. Its protein product is CASSERGLNTEAFF.

The chain joins TRBV3-1 (or the pseudogene TRBV3-2) to TRBJ1-1, with TRBD1 matching 7 bases. The junction had 5 bases not matched to a gene; V was cut back by 4 bases and J by 6 bases. This CDR3 contains 13 residues. Germline CDR1 reads LGHDT; CDR2 reads YNNKEL (reference sequence). The CDR3 loop is CASSRTGQSEAFF. CDR3 DNA sequence: TGTGCCAGCAGCCGGACAGGACAGTCTGAAGCTTTCTTT.

The CDR3 is CASSLGSRAGGLETQYF. The CDR3 nucleotides read TGTGCCAGCAGCTTAGGTAGCCGAGCGGGGGGATTAGAGACCCAGTACTTC. The chain combines TRBV13 with TRBJ2-5, with 9 nucleotides matching TRBD2. V lost 0 bases to trimming and J lost 4 bases; unmatched junction nucleotides: 9. Per the germline V gene, CDR1 is PRHDT and CDR2 is FYEKMQ (reference sequence). CDR3 length: 17 residues.

The chain joins TRBV9 to TRBJ1-6, with D unclear. The CDR3 sequence is 17 residues long. Germline V gene sequence: CDR1 SGDLS, CDR2 YYNGEE. V dropped 0 bases and J dropped 0 bases, with 10 bases sitting between them. CDR3 in amino acids: CASSVDYPGSYNSPLHF. CDR3 nucleotide sequence: TGTGCCAGCAGCGTAGATTATCCGGGCTCCTATAATTCACCCCTCCACTTT.

The genes are TRBV9 and TRBJ1-1; the D is unclear. This CDR3 comprises 15 residues. Trimming left V 0 bases short and J 0 bases short, with 9 bases between. Germline CDR1 reads SGDLS; CDR2 reads YYNGEE. CDR3 amino acids: CASSVGWEMNTEAFF. For the CDR3, the DNA is TGTGCCAGCAGCGTAGGTTGGGAGATGAACACTGAAGCTTTCTTT.

CDR3 region: CASSSQTGANYGYTF. The CDR3 DNA reads TGTGCCAGCAGCAGCCAGACAGGGGCTAACTATGGCTACACCTTC. The chain couples TRBV9 to TRBJ1-2, with 8 bases fitting TRBD1. There are 15 residues in the CDR3. Looked up from germline, CDR1 is SGDLS and CDR2 is YYNGEE. V dropped 4 bases and J dropped 0; count of bases not matched to a gene: 5.

This clone was seen a handful of times. V and J are TRBV9 and TRBJ2-2; 9 bases align to TRBD1. CDR3 size: 14 residues. Germline CDR1 SGDLS, CDR2 YYNGEE. Trimming removed 4 bases from V and 7 bases from J; junction bases left unmatched: 5. CDR3 bases: TGTGCCAGCAGCTTGGACAGGGGAAACGGGGAGCTGTTTTTT. Translated, it gives CASSLDRGNGELFF.

The CDR3 nucleotides are TGTGCCAGCAGTCCCGGGACAGGCACTGAAGCTTTCTTT. This gives the protein CASSPGTGTEAFF. The chain carries TRBV27 and TRBJ1-1, with 8 positions matching TRBD1. This CDR3 comprises 13 residues. The germline gives CDR1 MNHEY, CDR2 SMNVEV (reference sequence). With V trimmed by 5 bases and J by 4 bases, 3 bases remained unmatched.